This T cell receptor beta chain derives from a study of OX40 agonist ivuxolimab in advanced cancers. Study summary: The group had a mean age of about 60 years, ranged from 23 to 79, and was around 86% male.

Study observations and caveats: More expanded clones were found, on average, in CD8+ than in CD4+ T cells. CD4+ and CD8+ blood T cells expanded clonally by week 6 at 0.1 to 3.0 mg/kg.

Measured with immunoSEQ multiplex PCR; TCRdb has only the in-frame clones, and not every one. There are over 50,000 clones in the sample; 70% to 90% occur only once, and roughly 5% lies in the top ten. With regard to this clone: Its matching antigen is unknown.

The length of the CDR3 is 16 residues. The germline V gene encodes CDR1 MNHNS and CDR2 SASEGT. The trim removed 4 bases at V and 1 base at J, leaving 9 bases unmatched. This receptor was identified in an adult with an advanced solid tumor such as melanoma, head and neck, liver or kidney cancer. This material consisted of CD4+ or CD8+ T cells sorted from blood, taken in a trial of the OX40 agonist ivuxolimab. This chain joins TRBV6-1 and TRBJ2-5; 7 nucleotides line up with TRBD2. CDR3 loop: CASSGRGLPIQETQYF. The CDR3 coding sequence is TGTGCCAGCAGTGGTAGGGGACTACCAATCCAAGAGACCCAGTACTTC.